The T cell receptor beta chain described here comes from a study of blood T cell repertoires in COVID-19. Study summary: Sample material is recorded as cDNA or gDNA derived from T cells, B-cell-depleted T cells, or PBMCs.

The trim removed 3 bases at V and 4 bases at J, leaving 8 bases unmatched. This CDR3 contains 16 residues. CDR1 is LGHDT, CDR2 YNNKEL, per germline (reference sequence). Per the authors' pipeline: For nucleated cells, counts were estimated from reference gene primer amplification. Assay: immunoSEQ multiplex PCR; the TCRdb copy retains only in-frame clones and omits some. Clone size and V and J calls were adopted from that table, with D and trimming inferred from the DNA. The sample consists of over 90,000 clones, about 72% of them appearing once. Sample: peripheral blood. The receptor comes from a man aged 60-69 years with active or convalescent COVID-19. This rearrangement joins TRBV3-1 (or the pseudogene TRBV3-2) to TRBJ2-3; 9 bases align to TRBD1. CDR3: CASSQGPGQGADTQYF. The CDR3 DNA sequence: TGTGCCAGCAGCCAGGGTCCGGGACAGGGTGCAGATACGCAGTATTTT.